The following is a TCR beta chain sequence with its context. The antigen is undetermined. If patients had autoimmune disease history or systemic immunosuppression, they were excluded. V was shortened by 4 bases and J by 5 bases, with 10 bases between the two germline ends. The CDR3 has 13 amino acids. Per the germline V gene, CDR1 is MRHNA and CDR2 is SNTAGT. Generated by immunoSEQ multiplex PCR, the TCRdb table keeps only in-frame clones and is missing some. The sample gives roughly 18,000 clones, 72% of which show up once; roughly 24% is in the top ten. The sample is drawn from a study of OX40 agonist ivuxolimab in advanced cancers. Overall study findings and caveats: Relative to CD4+ cells, CD8+ T cells on average had more expanded clones.

This receptor was taken from an adult with an advanced solid tumor such as melanoma, head and neck, liver or kidney cancer. The sequencing here drew on CD4+ or CD8+ T cells sorted from blood, taken in a trial of the OX40 agonist ivuxolimab. This chain links TRBV6-4 with TRBJ2-3, with D unresolved. The CDR3 DNA is TGTGCCAGCAGTGGGGATGGCGTAGATACGCAGTATTTT. This encodes CASSGDGVDTQYF.